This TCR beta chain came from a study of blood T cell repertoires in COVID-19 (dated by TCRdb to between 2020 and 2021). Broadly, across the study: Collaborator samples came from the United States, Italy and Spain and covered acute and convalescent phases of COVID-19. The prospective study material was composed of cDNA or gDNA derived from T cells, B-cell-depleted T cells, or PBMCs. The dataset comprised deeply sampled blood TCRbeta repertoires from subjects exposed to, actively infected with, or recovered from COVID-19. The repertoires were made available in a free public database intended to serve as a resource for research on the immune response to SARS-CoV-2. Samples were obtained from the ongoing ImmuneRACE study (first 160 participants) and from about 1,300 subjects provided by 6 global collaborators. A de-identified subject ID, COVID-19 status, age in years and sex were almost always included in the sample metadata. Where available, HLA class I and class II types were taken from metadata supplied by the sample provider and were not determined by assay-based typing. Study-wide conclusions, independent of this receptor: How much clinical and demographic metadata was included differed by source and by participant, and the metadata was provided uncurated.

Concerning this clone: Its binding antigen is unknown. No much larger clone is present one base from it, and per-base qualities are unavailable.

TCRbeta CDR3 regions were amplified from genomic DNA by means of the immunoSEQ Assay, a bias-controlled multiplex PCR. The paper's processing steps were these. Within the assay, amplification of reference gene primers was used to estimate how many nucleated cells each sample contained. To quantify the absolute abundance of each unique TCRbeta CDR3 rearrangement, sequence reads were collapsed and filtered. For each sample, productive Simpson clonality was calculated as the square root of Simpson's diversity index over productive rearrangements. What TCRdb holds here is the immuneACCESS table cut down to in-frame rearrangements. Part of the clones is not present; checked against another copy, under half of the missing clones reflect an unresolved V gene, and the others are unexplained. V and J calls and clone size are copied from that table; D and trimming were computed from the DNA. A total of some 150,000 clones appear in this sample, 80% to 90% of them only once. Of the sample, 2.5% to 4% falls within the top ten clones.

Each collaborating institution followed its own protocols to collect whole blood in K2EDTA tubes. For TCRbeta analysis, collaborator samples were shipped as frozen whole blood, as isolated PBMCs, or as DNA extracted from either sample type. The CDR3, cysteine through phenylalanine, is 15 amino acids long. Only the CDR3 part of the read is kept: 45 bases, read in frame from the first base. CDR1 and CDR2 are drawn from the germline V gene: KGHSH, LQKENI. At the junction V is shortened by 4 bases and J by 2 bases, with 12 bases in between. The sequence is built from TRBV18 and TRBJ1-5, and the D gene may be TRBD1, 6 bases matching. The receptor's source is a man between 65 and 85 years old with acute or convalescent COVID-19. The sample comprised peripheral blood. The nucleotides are TGTGCCAGCTCACTTCTGCAGGGGCGCAATCAGCCCCAGCATTTT. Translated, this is CASSLLQGRNQPQHF.